This T cell receptor (beta chain) was captured in a study of shared clonotypes between healthy human individuals. As to this clone: The antigen is undetermined.

Germline CDR1 MDHEN, CDR2 SYDVKM. The CDR3 length is 15 residues. The germline V and J ends were trimmed by 7 bases and 2 bases, with 18 bases remaining between them. All the donors were Caucasian adults who lived in Nashville, Tennessee. The study's findings and limits: In a handful of donors, around 5% of naive CD4 clonotypes appeared in common.

Deep-level running was used for the assay. Clones were sequenced by immunoSEQ multiplex PCR, and TCRdb holds only the in-frame ones, with some missing. The sample carries roughly 110,000 clones, around two thirds recorded once. This receptor was identified in a woman between 25 and 40 years old in good health. The chain uses TRBV28 and TRBJ2-7, with TRBD2 as a possible D gene (7 bases). Sample: memory CD8+ T cells sorted from blood. Subset in this sample: CD45RO+ cells pooled with CCR7-negative TemRA cells. The CDR3, as DNA: TGTGCCAGCACCACGGGTGCGGGGGCACCCTACGAGCAGTACTTC. Protein: CASTTGAGAPYEQYF.